This entry lists 18 T cell receptor beta chains sequenced from one sample in a study of CD8+CD57+ T cells in acquired aplastic anemia. Genomic DNA, the template, was used for profiling of the TCR beta VDJ and CDR3. TCRdb analysed the reads with MiXCR anew, one entry per CDR3 protein. The sample lists approximately 170,000 distinct CDR3 sequences; about half were seen once. All sequencing subjects had displayed CD8+CD57+ cell expansion on flow cytometry. The sequencing sample was made of sorted CD4+, CD8+, or CD8+CD57+ T cells (not recorded which) from PBMCs. These receptors were obtained from a human donor with aplastic anemia.

V usage is TRBV4-1 and J usage is TRBJ1-5; D is uncertain. V lost 1 base, J lost 2 bases, and 12 bases lay in between. In germline, CDR1 is MGHRA, CDR2 YSYEKL. This CDR3 has 16 amino acids. For the CDR3, the DNA is TGCGCCAGCAGCCAAGCCGGGAGGGTCGGCAATCAGCCCCAGCATTTT. It encodes CASSQAGRVGNQPQHF.

This clonotype was detected once. The J gene is TRBJ2-2, the V gene TRBV5-6; D possibly uses TRBD1 or TRBD2 (5 bases each). The ends were cut back, 0 bases at V and 3 bases at J, with 12 bases in the middle. The V gene's germline CDR1 is SGHDT and CDR2 YYEEEE. This CDR3 has 16 amino acids. CDR3 nucleotide sequence: TGTGCCAGCAGCTTGGTAGAGGGGATGGACACCGGGGAGCTGTTTTTT. Translation gives CASSLVEGMDTGELFF.

The V call is TRBV6-1, the J call TRBJ2-5; D might be TRBD1 (5 bases). Per the germline V gene, CDR1 is MNHNS and CDR2 is SASEGT. V dropped 1 base and J dropped 5 bases, with 11 bases sitting between them. The CDR3 totals 14 residues. The CDR3 sequence is CASSEGGSLETQYF. As DNA, the CDR3 is TGTGCCAGCAGTGAAGGGGGCTCCCTGGAGACCCAGTACTTC.

This clonotype was counted at least ten times. The V gene is TRBV7-2, the J gene TRBJ2-2; D call uncertain. Per the germline V gene, CDR1 is SGHTA and CDR2 is FQGNSA. Trimming pared 0 bases from V and 6 bases from J, leaving 11 bases between. The CDR3 covers 15 residues. The DNA of the CDR3 is TGTGCCAGCAGCTTAGCGCGGCGGTCACCCGGGGAGCTGTTTTTT. Its translation: CASSLARRSPGELFF.

This sequence joins TRBV24-1 and TRBJ1-4, with 8 bases fitting TRBD1. The CDR3 covers 15 residues. Germline CDR1 KGHDR, CDR2 SFDVKD. Trimming removed 2 bases from V and 8 bases from J; junction bases left unmatched: 6. The CDR3 protein is CATSDSGQGWEKLFF. CDR3 nucleotides: TGTGCCACCAGTGATTCTGGACAGGGATGGGAAAAACTGTTTTTT.

At least ten counts were recorded for this clonotype. This rearrangement joins TRBV5-1 to TRBJ2-2; TRBD1 is a possible D gene (6 bases). The length of the CDR3 is 15 residues. Germline V lookup: CDR1 SGHRS, CDR2 YFSETQ. The germline V and J ends were trimmed by 2 bases and 3 bases, with 11 bases remaining between them. The CDR3 protein is CASSFRGAYTGELFF. The DNA of the CDR3 is TGCGCCAGCAGCTTCAGGGGAGCTTACACCGGGGAGCTGTTTTTT.

The chain uses TRBV29-1 and TRBJ2-1, with 11 nucleotides matching TRBD1. The CDR3 spans 13 residues. After removal of 6 bases from V and 6 bases from J, the junction contained 4 bases not matched to a gene. CDR1 and CDR2 (germline): SQVTM, ANQGSEA. CDR3 amino acids: CSVSGTGGNEQFF. CDR3 in DNA: TGCAGCGTATCCGGGACAGGGGGCAATGAGCAGTTCTTC.

This clonotype was observed many times. This chain uses TRBV20-1 with TRBJ1-4; 11 bases line up with TRBD1. The length of the CDR3 is 12 residues. V lost 6 bases to trimming and J lost 8 bases; unmatched junction nucleotides: 2. The germline gives CDR1 DFQATT, CDR2 SNEGSKA (reference sequence). The DNA for the CDR3 is TGCAGTGCCCGGACAGGGGGCGAAAAACTGTTTTTT. Protein sequence: CSARTGGEKLFF.

The rearrangement joins TRBV10-3 to TRBJ2-6, with D uncertain. This CDR3 contains 17 residues. Trimming took 0 bases from V and 4 from J, leaving 13 bases between them. Germline lookup yields CDR1 ENHRY and CDR2 SYGVKD. CDR3 amino acids: CAISESEFGTGANVLTF. CDR3 coding DNA: TGTGCCATCAGTGAGTCCGAGTTCGGCACCGGGGCCAACGTCCTGACTTTC.

With respect to this clonotype: A much larger clonotype is one base distant, so this may be a read error. V usage is TRBV11-1 and J usage is TRBJ2-1, with 8 bases that match TRBD1. Germline lookup yields CDR1 SGHAT and CDR2 FQDESV (reference sequence). Trimming at V came to 7 bases and at J to 0 bases, leaving 5 bases not matched to a gene. This CDR3 is 15 amino acids long. The CDR3 sequence is CASTRTGGSYNEQFF. CDR3 DNA: TGTGCCAGCACCCGAACAGGGGGCTCCTACAATGAGCAGTTCTTC.

The chain combines TRBV19 with TRBJ1-5, with 10 bases lining up with TRBD1. Germline V gives CDR1 LNHDA, CDR2 SQIVND (reference sequence). The CDR3 loop spans 15 amino acids. Unmatched junction bases numbered 7, after V lost 3 bases and J lost 8 bases. Written as DNA, the CDR3 is TGTGCCAGTAGTATCAGGACAGGGGGTGTGGAGCCCCAGCATTTT. Amino acids: CASSIRTGGVEPQHF.

The chain joins TRBV7-2 to TRBJ1-2, with TRBD1 identical over 9 bases. Looked up from germline, CDR1 is SGHTA and CDR2 is FQGNSA. This CDR3 spans 14 amino acids. V dropped 5 bases and J dropped 4; count of bases not matched to a gene: 5. This CDR3 reads CASSRGQGLYGYTF. The CDR3 nucleotides read TGTGCCAGCAGCCGGGGACAGGGCCTCTATGGCTACACCTTC.

This clonotype was detected ten times or more. The V call is TRBV7-9, the J call TRBJ2-7; D remains unclear. V was pared by 3 bases and J by 2 bases, with 23 bases between. The CDR3 has 18 amino acids. Germline V gives CDR1 SEHNR, CDR2 FQNEAQ (reference sequence). The CDR3 coding sequence is TGTGCCAGCAGCTTTGCCCCCGAATCCGCACGATTCCCCTACGAGCAGTACTTC. Protein product: CASSFAPESARFPYEQYF. Full variable domain (missing parts from reference TRBV7-9 and TRBJ2-7): DTGVSQNPRHKITKRGQNVTFRCDPISEHNRLYWYRQTLGQGPEFLTYFQNEAQLEKSRLLSDRFSAERPKGSFSTLEIQRTEQGDSAMYLCASSFAPESARFPYEQYFGPGTRLTVT.

Many counts were recorded for this clonotype. The CDR3 loop is CASGPGWAQAYTGELFF. The CDR3 bases are TGTGCTAGTGGTCCCGGTTGGGCCCAGGCGTACACCGGGGAGCTGTTTTTT. The V gene is TRBV12-5, the J gene TRBJ2-2; D gene uncertain. Trimming left V 5 bases short and J 3 bases short, with 19 bases between. The CDR3 is 17 amino acids. Germline CDR1 and CDR2: LGHNT and FRNRAP.

J is TRBJ1-2 and V is TRBV20-1; D may be TRBD1 (6 bases). This CDR3 region has 16 residues. Germline assignment: CDR1 DFQATT and CDR2 SNEGSKA (reference sequence). V dropped 2 bases and J dropped 5 bases, with 21 bases sitting between them. The CDR3 sequence: CSARPPGGAKGYGYTF. The CDR3 nucleotides read TGCAGTGCTAGACCCCCCGGGGGCGCAAAGGGGTATGGCTACACCTTC.

This clonotype was counted a single time. The rearrangement joins TRBV7-7 to TRBJ1-2; 9 bases match TRBD1. V lost 0 bases to trimming and J lost 12 bases; unmatched junction nucleotides: 8. CDR1 is SSHAT, CDR2 FNYEAQ, per germline (reference sequence). The CDR3 consists of 14 residues. DNA for the CDR3: TGTGCCAGCAGCTTAGCGCGACAGGGGGAGTTGGACACCTTC. It codes for CASSLARQGELDTF.

This clonotype was picked up a small number of times. This chain connects TRBV19 to TRBJ2-7; a possible D gene is TRBD2 (7 bases). The CDR3 totals 13 residues. Between the trimmed V and J ends, which lost 6 bases and 7 bases, there was a span of 16 bases. Germline-derived CDR1 and CDR2 are LNHDA and SQIVND (reference sequence). This chain's CDR3 is CASSEAGAGEQYF. The CDR3 DNA follows: TGTGCCAGTAGCGAGGCGGGGGCGGGAGAGCAGTACTTC.

V gene TRBV5-1 combines with J gene TRBJ1-3; D is unclear. This CDR3 comprises 16 residues. Trimming pared 0 bases from V and 0 bases from J, leaving 10 bases between. Germline V gene lookup returns CDR1 SGHRS and CDR2 YFSETQ. The CDR3 DNA sequence: TGCGCCAGCAGCTTGGAAGGAGCCCGCTCTGGAAACACCATATATTTT. Translating gives CASSLEGARSGNTIYF. The full variable domain, with the rest looked up from reference TRBV5-1 and TRBJ1-3, is KAGVTQTPRYLIKTRGQQVTLSCSPISGHRSVSWYQQTPGQGLQFLFEYFSETQRNKGNFPGRFSGRQFSNSRSEMNVSTLELGDSALYLCASSLEGARSGNTIYFGEGSWLTVV.